The clone carrying this T cell receptor beta chain was picked up one time. Per the authors' pipeline: Reference gene primer amplification gave estimated nucleated cell counts. Generated by immunoSEQ multiplex PCR, the TCRdb table keeps only in-frame clones and is missing some. The V and J calls and clone size come from that table; D and trimming were worked out from the DNA. The sample yields over 150,000 clones, 85% seen once. Seattle patients were enrolled during active infection and followed longitudinally. The data originate from a study of blood T cell repertoires in COVID-19. Study background: Acute and convalescent COVID-19 specimens originated in the United States, Italy and Spain.

The junction had 4 bases not matched to a gene; V was cut back by 5 bases and J by 4 bases. The CDR3 spans 15 residues. Germline-derived CDR1 and CDR2 are SGHVS and FQNEAQ. Sequencing was performed on peripheral blood. This clonotype was obtained from a woman aged 80 or over with COVID-19, enrolled during active disease. The J gene is TRBJ1-3, the V gene TRBV7-8, with 11 bases aligning to TRBD1. The chain's CDR3 is CASSGQGAPGNTIYF. In nucleotides, the CDR3 is TGTGCCAGCAGCGGACAGGGGGCGCCCGGAAACACCATATATTTT. Variable domain in full (rest from reference TRBV7-8 and TRBJ1-3): GAGVSQSPRYKVAKRGQDVALRCDPISGHVSLFWYQQALGQGPEFLTYFQNEAQLDKSGLPSDRFFAERPEGSVSTLKIQRTQQEDSAVYLCASSGQGAPGNTIYFGEGSWLTVV.